This T cell receptor (beta chain) came from a study of graft-versus-host responses after intestinal transplantation. For the study at large: Transplant types were multivisceral, liver-intestinal, or isolated intestinal.

The repertoire was sequenced with immunoSEQ multiplex PCR; TCRdb's copy has only in-frame clones and lacks some. The sample lists 9,000 to 13,000 clones; roughly a third were seen once. A few counts support this clone. In germline, CDR1 is MGHRA, CDR2 YSYEKL. The CDR3 covers 15 residues. Trimming removed 1 base from V and 5 bases from J, with 12 bases in between. Overall study results and limits: Early after transplant, HvG clones declined as circulating GvH clones peaked. Recipient bone marrow held GvH clones, some seen earlier in ileum or blood.

This receptor was taken from a human patient who was an organ donor for intestinal transplantation. This specimen consisted of alloreactive CD4+ T cells from a mixed lymphocyte reaction culture, obtained before transplantation. Subset specified: CFSE-low proliferating T cells sorted from roughly six-day pre-transplant mixed lymphocyte reaction (GvH or HvG direction). This rearrangement joins TRBV4-1 to TRBJ2-1, with D perhaps TRBD2 (7 bases). This CDR3 reads CASSQVGGGNNEQFF. In DNA form, the CDR3 reads TGCGCCAGCAGCCAAGTGGGCGGGGGCAACAATGAGCAGTTCTTC.